Below are 29 T cell receptor beta chains sequenced from a single sample in a study of technical replicates of blood from a few donors. Using immunoSEQ multiplex PCR, the repertoire was profiled, and TCRdb retains in-frame clones only, with some absent. Among around 79,000 clones listed, 91% were seen once. The sample taken for sequencing was T cells isolated from PBMCs. The receptor source for this set is a human donor in good health. Some clones in this sample may be carry-over from other donors' samples.

V usage is TRBV30 and J usage is TRBJ2-5, with D perhaps TRBD1 (6 bases). V was clipped by 3 bases and J by 7 bases, with 15 bases between them. Germline loops: CDR1 GTSNPN, CDR2 SVGIG (reference sequence). This CDR3 contains 13 residues. The CDR3: CAWSLRQAVTQYF. For the CDR3, the DNA is TGTGCCTGGAGCCTACGACAGGCGGTGACCCAGTACTTC.

The V call is TRBV27, the J call TRBJ2-7, with D possibly TRBD2 on 6 matching bases. V gave up 2 bases and J gave up 0 bases, with 8 bases separating them. The CDR3 loop spans 14 amino acids. CDR1 MNHEY and CDR2 SMNVEV come from the germline V gene (reference sequence). The CDR3 loop reads CASSLTGVSYEQYF. DNA for the CDR3: TGTGCCAGCAGTTTAACGGGAGTCTCCTACGAGCAGTACTTC.

The V call is TRBV11-2, the J call TRBJ1-5; D is unresolved. V was clipped by 0 bases and J by 4 bases, with 4 bases between them. This CDR3 has 13 amino acids. From germline, CDR1 is SGHAT and CDR2 FQNNGV. The CDR3 nucleotides are TGTGCCAGCAGCTTAGACGGGAATCAGCCCCAGCATTTT. It is translated as CASSLDGNQPQHF. Supplemented by reference TRBV11-2 and TRBJ1-5, the full variable domain reads EAGVAQSPRYKIIEKRQSVAFWCNPISGHATLYWYQQILGQGPKLLIQFQNNGVVDDSQLPKDRFSAERLKGVDSTLKIQPAKLEDSAVYLCASSLDGNQPQHFGDGTRLSIL.

This clone appeared a few times. As DNA, the CDR3 is TGTGCCAGCAGAAGGGGATTGTATACTGAAGCTTTCTTT. It specifies CASRRGLYTEAFF. The V gene is TRBV2, the J gene TRBJ1-1; perhaps TRBD1 as D (5 bases). Germline V gives CDR1 SNHLY, CDR2 FYNNEI. The CDR3 loop spans 13 amino acids. V lost 6 bases, J lost 5 bases, and 13 bases lay in between.

The chain uses TRBV27 and TRBJ1-1; the D is unclear. CDR3 length: 13 residues. Germline CDR1 and CDR2: MNHEY and SMNVEV (reference sequence). Trimming stripped 2 bases from V and 1 base from J, with 5 bases between. CDR3 in amino acids: CASSLGWNTEAFF. CDR3 coding DNA: TGTGCCAGCAGTTTAGGCTGGAACACTGAAGCTTTCTTT.

The rearrangement links TRBV6-1 to TRBJ1-5; possible D gene TRBD1, 6 bases. The V and J ends lost 7 bases and 5 bases respectively, with 18 bases between them. Per germline, CDR1 MNHNS and CDR2 SASEGT. The CDR3 contains 15 residues. Written as DNA, the CDR3 is TGTGCCAGCAAATTCAGTCAGGGGAGCGATCAGCCCCAGCATTTT. Its protein product is CASKFSQGSDQPQHF.

DNA of the CDR3: TGTGCCAGCAGTGAATTTCAGCATGACAGGGCGCCTAACTATGGCTACACCTTC. Translation: CASSEFQHDRAPNYGYTF. The chain has TRBV25-1 and TRBJ1-2; 7 nucleotides align to TRBD1. There are 18 residues in the CDR3. With V trimmed by 1 base and J by 0 bases, 11 bases remained unmatched. Germline CDR1 MGHDK, CDR2 SYGVNS.

The chain joins TRBV9 to TRBJ2-2; D may be TRBD2 (6 bases). CDR1 is SGDLS, CDR2 YYNGEE, per germline. The CDR3 contains 17 residues. V was pared by 3 bases and J by 2 bases, with 17 bases between. Written as DNA, the CDR3 is TGTGCCAGCAGCGACCCTAAGGAGGGAACTAACACCGGGGAGCTGTTTTTT. As protein: CASSDPKEGTNTGELFF.

This clone appeared a single time. Germline and junction disagree at one end, which may indicate a read error. The chain employs TRBV10-3 and TRBJ1-2, with D tentatively TRBD1 (5 bases). The CDR3 contains 15 residues. Germline values: CDR1 ENHRY, CDR2 SYGVKD. The chain's CDR3 is CTISALGGETDGYTF. CDR3 nucleotides: TGTACCATCAGTGCTTTGGGAGGGGAAACCGATGGCTACACCTTC.

This chain joins TRBV4-2 and TRBJ2-5; D unclear. The end of the DNA fits TRBJ2-7 better, so the J call may be wrong. The germline V gene encodes CDR1 LGHNA and CDR2 YNFKEQ. This CDR3 is built from 13 residues. The CDR3: CASSQKYHYEQYF. The DNA of the CDR3 is TGTGCCAGCAGCCAAAAGTATCACTACGAGCAGTACTTC.

The V and J genes are TRBV12-5 and TRBJ1-2, with D perhaps matching TRBD1 (5 bases). Germline CDR1 is LGHNT and CDR2 is FRNRAP. V was shortened by 2 bases and J by 7 bases, with 11 bases between the two germline ends. CDR3 length equals 13 residues. The CDR3 spells CASGLNPGGGYTF. CDR3 nucleotide sequence: TGTGCTAGTGGTTTGAATCCCGGGGGTGGCTACACCTTC.

The chain recombines TRBV10-3 with TRBJ2-2; D is unclear. The V gene's germline CDR1 is ENHRY and CDR2 SYGVKD. V lost 3 bases to trimming and J lost 1 base, with 9 bases between them. CDR3 length equals 15 residues. Here the CDR3 reads CAISDRRMNTGELFF. The DNA of the CDR3 is TGTGCCATCAGTGACCGGCGGATGAACACCGGGGAGCTGTTTTTT.

This chain links TRBV7-6 with TRBJ2-5; D gene unclear. Deletions cut 4 bases from V and 7 bases from J, with 10 bases between. This CDR3 region has 12 residues. Germline V gene sequence: CDR1 SGHVS, CDR2 FNYEAQ. As DNA, the CDR3 is TGTGCCAGCAGCTACTCGACGGGGACCCAGTACTTC. It yields the protein CASSYSTGTQYF.

V usage is TRBV27 and J usage is TRBJ2-6; a possible D gene is TRBD1 (6 bases). The V gene lost 6 bases and the J gene lost 3 bases, with 12 bases spanning the gap. The germline gives CDR1 MNHEY, CDR2 SMNVEV (reference sequence). The CDR3 contains 15 residues. The DNA for the CDR3 is TGTGCCAGCAGGACCCAGGGGTTTGGGGCCAACGTCCTGACTTTC. It yields the protein CASRTQGFGANVLTF.

This chain links TRBV28 with TRBJ1-4; TRBD1 matches 8 bases. The germline gives CDR1 MDHEN, CDR2 SYDVKM. V shed 5 bases and J 5 bases; nucleotides not matched to a gene: 4. This CDR3 has 14 residues. CDR3 sequence reads: CASSLQGGNEKLFF. The CDR3 nucleotides are TGTGCCAGCAGTCTACAGGGGGGGAATGAAAAACTGTTTTTT.

This chain joins TRBV5-8 and TRBJ2-7, with TRBD1 identical over 8 bases. V was pared by 4 bases and J by 2 bases, with 8 bases of the junction left unmatched. The CDR3 covers 15 residues. Looked up from germline, CDR1 is SGHTS and CDR2 is YDEGEE. CDR3 residues: CASSLTGGSTYEQYF. The CDR3, as DNA: TGTGCCAGCAGCCTCACAGGGGGGTCAACCTACGAGCAGTACTTC.

This chain uses TRBV7-6 with TRBJ1-1, with D unresolved. With 8 bases removed from V and 2 bases from J, the gap between germline ends came to 12 bases. CDR3 length: 13 residues. Germline V lookup: CDR1 SGHVS, CDR2 FNYEAQ. The chain's CDR3 is CASSAGYNTEAFF. The CDR3 DNA is TGTGCCAGCTCAGCAGGTTATAACACTGAAGCTTTCTTT.

V and J are TRBV27 and TRBJ2-7; D remains unclear. With 5 bases removed from V and 7 bases from J, the gap between germline ends came to 12 bases. This CDR3 has 12 amino acids. Germline V gives CDR1 MNHEY, CDR2 SMNVEV (reference sequence). DNA of the CDR3: TGTGCCAGCAGTAATGACGGGTTTGAGCAGTACTTC. Its translation: CASSNDGFEQYF.

The V and J genes are TRBV5-7 and TRBJ1-5, with D uncertain. TRBV5-7 is placed among ORFs of uncertain function. The V end lost 0 bases, the J end lost 4 bases, and 5 bases lay between the germline ends. This CDR3 is built from 13 residues. The chain's CDR3 is CASSLVDNQPQHF. DNA of the CDR3: TGTGCCAGCAGCTTGGTAGATAATCAGCCCCAGCATTTT.

This chain joins TRBV19 and TRBJ2-4; TRBD2 might be the D (6 bases). Germline CDR1 and CDR2: LNHDA and SQIVND (reference sequence). Deletions cut 9 bases from V and 0 bases from J, with 15 bases between. CDR3 length: 15 amino acids. CDR3 sequence (DNA): TGTGCCAGCACCCAGGGACTTCTAGCCAAAAACATTCAGTACTTC. It is translated as CASTQGLLAKNIQYF.

This rearrangement joins TRBV11-1 to TRBJ2-1; 8 bases match TRBD2. Germline CDR1 is SGHAT and CDR2 is FQDESV (reference sequence). The CDR3 runs to 15 residues. The ends lost 5 bases at V and 5 bases at J; junction bases unmatched: 8. DNA of the CDR3: TGTGCCAGCAGCGTAACCGGGACTAGAAACAATGAGCAGTTCTTC. Translating it yields CASSVTGTRNNEQFF. The whole variable domain, remainder taken from reference TRBV11-1 and TRBJ2-1, is EAEVAQSPRYKITEKSQAVAFWCDPISGHATLYWYRQILGQGPELLVQFQDESVVDDSQLPKDRFSAERLKGVDSTLKIQPAELGDSAMYLCASSVTGTRNNEQFFGPGTRLTVL.

This clone showed up just once. The chain joins TRBV7-9 to TRBJ1-2; 8 bases map to TRBD1. V dropped 4 bases and J dropped 7; count of bases not matched to a gene: 2. CDR1 and CDR2 (germline): SEHNR, FQNEAQ (reference sequence). The CDR3 is 12 amino acids. CDR3 bases: TGTGCCAGCAGCTCGGACAGGGTTGGCTACACCTTC. It encodes CASSSDRVGYTF.

This chain joins TRBV7-9 and TRBJ2-1, with 8 bases lining up with TRBD2. Germline trimming cut 1 base from V and 4 bases from J; bases unmatched to any gene: 3. The CDR3 covers 15 residues. Germline V gene sequence: CDR1 SEHNR, CDR2 FQNEAQ (reference sequence). The CDR3 protein is CASSLEVAGYNEQFF. Written as DNA, the CDR3 is TGTGCCAGCAGCTTAGAGGTAGCGGGGTACAATGAGCAGTTCTTC.

The CDR3 DNA sequence: TGTGCCAGCAGCTTTTCCCGGGGACAGCCCTTTACCGGGGAGCTGTTTTTT. Amino acid sequence: CASSFSRGQPFTGELFF. The chain is built from TRBV7-3 and TRBJ2-2, with 7 bases that match TRBD1. The V and J ends lost 3 bases and 5 bases, in that order; junction bases with no gene match: 12. The germline V gene encodes CDR1 SGHTA and CDR2 FQGTGA. The CDR3 contains 17 residues. Variable domain in full (rest from reference TRBV7-3 and TRBJ2-2): GAGVSQTPSNKVTEKGKYVELRCDPISGHTALYWYRQSLGQGPEFLIYFQGTGAADDSGLPNDRFFAVRPEGSVSTLKIQRTERGDSAVYLCASSFSRGQPFTGELFFGEGSRLTVL.

J is TRBJ2-5 and V is TRBV10-3; a weak D match, TRBD1 (5 bases). Germline assignment: CDR1 ENHRY and CDR2 SYGVKD. CDR3 length equals 14 residues. The germline V and J ends were trimmed by 2 bases and 1 base, with 8 bases remaining between them. CDR3 in DNA: TGTGCCATCAGTGAGAGGGGCAGCCAAGAGACCCAGTACTTC. Translation gives CAISERGSQETQYF.

The CDR3 sequence is CASSLMQGAGNTIYF. In DNA, the CDR3 is TGTGCCAGCAGCTTAATGCAGGGGGCAGGAAACACCATATATTTT. The chain couples TRBV7-9 to TRBJ1-3; TRBD1 agrees at 8 bases. The CDR3 totals 15 residues. Germline CDR1 and CDR2: SEHNR and FQNEAQ (reference sequence). With 2 bases clipped from V and 4 bases from J, the junction kept 4 bases outside the gene matches.

The chain has TRBV19 and TRBJ1-2, with D possibly matching TRBD1 (5 bases). Germline CDR1 is LNHDA and CDR2 is SQIVND (reference sequence). The CDR3 sequence is 13 residues long. Between the trimmed V and J ends, which lost 3 bases and 8 bases, there was a span of 13 bases. The CDR3 loop is CASSIQGRGGYTF. The CDR3 DNA reads as TGTGCCAGTAGTATCCAGGGTAGAGGCGGCTACACCTTC.

The V and J genes are TRBV2 and TRBJ1-1; possible D gene TRBD1, 5 bases. This CDR3 spans 16 amino acids. The germline CDR1 and CDR2 sequences are SNHLY and FYNNEI. V gave up 4 bases and J gave up 1 base, with 16 bases separating them. DNA for the CDR3: TGTGCCAGCAGTGTTAGGGGTATAGGGCCGAACACTGAAGCTTTCTTT. Encoded protein: CASSVRGIGPNTEAFF. Full variable domain (rest looked up from reference TRBV2 and TRBJ1-1): EPEVTQTPSHQVTQMGQEVILRCVPISNHLYFYWYRQILGQKVEFLVSFYNNEISEKSEIFDDQFSVERPDGSNFTLKIRSTKLEDSAMYFCASSVRGIGPNTEAFFGQGTRLTVV.

This clone was found once. The V call is TRBV7-9, the J call TRBJ1-5; 9 nucleotides agree with TRBD1. Germline CDR1 SEHNR, CDR2 FQNEAQ (reference sequence). V dropped 4 bases and J dropped 4; count of bases not matched to a gene: 5. This CDR3 spans 15 amino acids. Here the CDR3 DNA reads TGTGCCAGCAGCTCCGGGACAGGGCCGAATCAGCCCCAGCATTTT. Protein sequence: CASSSGTGPNQPQHF. Based on the CDR3 plus reference TRBV7-9 and TRBJ1-5, the full variable domain is DTGVSQNPRHKITKRGQNVTFRCDPISEHNRLYWYRQTLGQGPEFLTYFQNEAQLEKSRLLSDRFSAERPKGSFSTLEIQRTEQGDSAMYLCASSSGTGPNQPQHFGDGTRLSIL.